This T cell receptor beta chain is from a study of T cell responses to AZD1222 COVID-19 vaccine. Sequencing used immunoSEQ multiplex PCR; TCRdb keeps in-frame clones, though not all of them. The sample holds some 100,000 clones, about 89% seen once. About this clone: Its cognate antigen is unknown.

The V gene's germline CDR1 is PRHDT and CDR2 FYEKMQ (reference sequence). The CDR3 consists of 19 residues. After removal of 2 bases from V and 3 bases from J, the junction contained 16 bases not matched to a gene. General observations from the study: Repertoire sampling happened only post peak T cell response. Rises in breadth and depth of Spike-specific TCRs came after two AZD1222 doses. The donor group comprised mostly white British people and more females; the analysis possibly underestimated clonal diversity.

This chain uses TRBV13 with TRBJ2-1, with TRBD1 matching 7 bases. The sample in question was peripheral blood, obtained on day 0 of AZD1222 vaccination. The TCR sequence derives from an adult in good health. CDR3 DNA sequence: TGTGCCAGCAGCTTAAGGGGGCAACTAGGGCCAGGAGGCTACAATGAGCAGTTCTTC. Encoded protein: CASSLRGQLGPGGYNEQFF.